Shown below are 10 T cell receptor beta chains from a single sample sequenced in a study of blood T cells in healthy people across ages. For the second PCR, which ran for roughly 6 to 11 cycles, a sample-barcoded 5' primer and a J-beta primer mix were used. TCRdb fed the 5' RACE reads into MiXCR, producing one record per CDR3 protein. The sample has approximately 1,000,000 distinct CDR3 sequences, under 45% seen once. Sequenced input: blood. These receptors were obtained from a woman aged 60-75 years in good health.

This clonotype was seen a handful of times. This chain connects TRBV27 to TRBJ2-7; D is possibly TRBD2 (7 bases). This CDR3 is built from 15 residues. Germline V gene sequence: CDR1 MNHEY, CDR2 SMNVEV (reference sequence). V was pared by 5 bases and J by 3 bases, with 17 bases between. The CDR3 loop reads CASSPDGGGGYEQYF. The CDR3 DNA reads as TGTGCCAGCAGTCCCGACGGGGGAGGGGGCTACGAGCAGTACTTC.

A remark on this clonotype: A read error may explain this, as a much larger clone is one base away. This rearrangement joins TRBV27 to TRBJ2-5; D tentatively reads TRBD1 or TRBD2 (6 bases each). Per germline, CDR1 MNHEY and CDR2 SMNVEV (reference sequence). The CDR3 runs to 13 residues. Trimming removed 5 bases at V and 11 bases at J, with 18 bases between. This CDR3 reads CASSPYMEGEQYF. In DNA, the CDR3 is TGTGCCAGCAGTCCATATATGGAGGGGGAGCAGTACTTC.

In DNA, the CDR3 is TGTGCCAGCAGACAGGGTCGGGAGACCCAGTACTTC. Protein sequence: CASRQGRETQYF. The chain carries TRBV6-6 and TRBJ2-7, with a tentative D call TRBD1 (6 bases). The end of the DNA is better explained by TRBJ2-5, so the J call may be wrong. This CDR3 contains 12 residues. Germline V gene sequence: CDR1 MNHNY, CDR2 SVGAGI (reference sequence).

The chain has TRBV6-5 and TRBJ2-1; TRBD2 agrees at 10 bases. Unmatched junction bases numbered 2, after V lost 9 bases and J lost 0 bases. CDR1 MNHEY and CDR2 SVGAGI come from the germline V gene. CDR3 length: 14 amino acids. The CDR3 loop reads CASPSGSSYNEQFF. The CDR3 DNA is TGTGCCAGTCCTAGCGGGAGCTCCTACAATGAGCAGTTCTTC.

This clonotype was picked up many times. CDR3 in DNA: TGTGCCAGCAGTTTATCGACTGCCAATGAGCAGTTCTTC. Protein product: CASSLSTANEQFF. This chain uses TRBV27 with TRBJ2-1; D gene unclear. Trimming stripped 0 bases from V and 6 bases from J, with 6 bases between. CDR3 length: 13 amino acids. The germline CDR1 and CDR2 sequences are MNHEY and SMNVEV (reference sequence).

This chain uses TRBV3-1 with TRBJ2-1; 7 nucleotides align to TRBD2. V was pared by 8 bases and J by 6 bases, with 13 bases of the junction left unmatched. The CDR3 is 15 amino acids. Looked up from germline, CDR1 is LGHDT and CDR2 is YNNKEL (reference sequence). This chain's CDR3 is CASGDRAGNSNEQFF. As DNA, the CDR3 is TGTGCCAGCGGGGATCGAGCGGGAAATAGCAATGAGCAGTTCTTC.

V gene TRBV10-3 combines with J gene TRBJ2-2, with D possibly TRBD2 on 6 matching bases. This CDR3 is 13 amino acids long. The V and J ends lost 6 bases and 6 bases respectively, with 11 bases between them. Germline V gene data show CDR1 as ENHRY and CDR2 as SYGVKD. CDR3 amino acids: CAISQTSPGELFF. Here the CDR3 DNA reads TGTGCCATCAGCCAGACTAGTCCCGGGGAGCTGTTTTTT.

There are many counts of this clonotype. The rearrangement uses TRBV28 and TRBJ2-5, with D perhaps matching TRBD2 (5 bases). The germline V gene encodes CDR1 MDHEN and CDR2 SYDVKM. This CDR3 comprises 15 residues. Trimming stripped 5 bases from V and 2 bases from J, with 15 bases between. CDR3 nucleotide sequence: TGTGCCAGCAGTCTACCACTGAGCGGTCAAGAGACCCAGTACTTC. Its translation is CASSLPLSGQETQYF.

This clonotype was picked up one time. CDR3: CASTGGSGSVQETQFF. CDR3 bases: TGTGCCAGCACAGGCGGTAGCGGGAGTGTCCAAGAGACCCAGTTCTTC. This chain joins TRBV2 and TRBJ2-1; 9 bases fit TRBD2. This CDR3 comprises 16 residues. Germline CDR1 SNHLY, CDR2 FYNNEI. The V gene end was trimmed by 7 bases and the J gene end by 13 bases; junction bases not matched to a gene: 20.

The V call is TRBV6-5, the J call TRBJ1-2, with D uncertain. Trimming left V 2 bases short and J 7 bases short, with 11 bases between. The CDR3 sequence is 13 residues long. Germline V lookup: CDR1 MNHEY, CDR2 SVGAGI. The CDR3 is CASSYVGDSGYTF. The DNA for the CDR3 is TGTGCCAGCAGTTACGTGGGCGACTCTGGCTACACCTTC.